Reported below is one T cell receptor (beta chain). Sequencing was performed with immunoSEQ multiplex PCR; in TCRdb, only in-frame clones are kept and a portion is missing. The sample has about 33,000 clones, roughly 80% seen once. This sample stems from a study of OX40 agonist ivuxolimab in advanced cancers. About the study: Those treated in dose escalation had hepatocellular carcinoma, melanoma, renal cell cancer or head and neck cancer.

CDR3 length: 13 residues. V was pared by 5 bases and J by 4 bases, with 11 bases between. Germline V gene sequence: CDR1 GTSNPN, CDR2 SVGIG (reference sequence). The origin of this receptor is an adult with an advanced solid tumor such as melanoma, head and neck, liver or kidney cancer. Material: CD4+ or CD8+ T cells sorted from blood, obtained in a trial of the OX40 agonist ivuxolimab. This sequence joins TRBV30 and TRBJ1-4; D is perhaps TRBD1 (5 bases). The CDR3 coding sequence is TGTGCCTGGGACCGGGGCCTTAATGAAAAACTGTTTTTT. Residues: CAWDRGLNEKLFF. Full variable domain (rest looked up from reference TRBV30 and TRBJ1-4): SQTIHQWPATLVQPVGSPLSLECTVEGTSNPNLYWYRQAAGRGLQLLFYSVGIGQISSEVPQNLSASRPQDRQFILSSKKLLLSDSGFYLCAWDRGLNEKLFFGSGTQLSVL.